The 30 T cell receptor beta chains reported below all come from one sample, sequenced in a study of blood T cell repertoires in COVID-19 (dated by TCRdb to the early 2020s). The library was prepared using the immunoSEQ multiplex PCR assay. This immuneACCESS table, as held by TCRdb, lists in-frame sequences with V and J called but not all clones. Of the missing ones, under half trace to an unresolved V gene in checked studies; the others have no known cause. The sample contains roughly 230,000 clones, around 83% of them found a single time. Together, the top ten hold approximately 7.4% of the sample. The material sequenced was peripheral blood. The receptors originated from a woman aged 45-60 years with acute or convalescent COVID-19.

The chain recombines TRBV4-2 with TRBJ2-3; D is perhaps TRBD1 (5 bases). Germline CDR1 and CDR2: LGHNA and YNFKEQ. V shed 1 base and J shed 2 bases, with 13 bases lying between them. This CDR3 contains 16 residues. The CDR3 region is CASSQVRAGITDTQYF. The CDR3, as DNA: TGTGCCAGCAGCCAAGTAAGGGCAGGGATCACAGATACGCAGTATTTT.

This clone appeared once. The chain carries TRBV6-5 and TRBJ1-2; 7 bases fit TRBD1. The germline gives CDR1 MNHEY, CDR2 SVGAGI. J was trimmed by 4 bases and V by 4 bases; bases with no gene match: 6. This CDR3 region has 14 residues. The CDR3 here is CASSSWGQPYGYTF. CDR3 in DNA: TGTGCCAGCAGTTCCTGGGGACAGCCCTATGGCTACACCTTC.

The chain carries TRBV7-8 and TRBJ2-3, with 9 positions matching TRBD2. The J segment lost 7 bases and the V segment lost 3 bases, leaving 5 bases of the junction unmatched. The CDR3 consists of 14 residues. Germline CDR1 SGHVS, CDR2 FQNEAQ. For the CDR3, the DNA is TGTGCCAGCAGCTTGCGGGAGGGCCTGAATACGCAGTATTTT. Encoded protein: CASSLREGLNTQYF.

The chain recombines TRBV11-2 with TRBJ2-3; 9 bases agree with TRBD2. V gave up 5 bases and J gave up 9 bases; unmatched junction bases: 6. Per the germline V gene, CDR1 is SGHAT and CDR2 is FQNNGV. This CDR3 is 13 amino acids long. The CDR3 loop reads CASSNSGSGTQYF. The CDR3 DNA is TGTGCCAGCAGCAATAGCGGGAGTGGGACGCAGTATTTT.

The V call is TRBV9, the J call TRBJ2-5; no definite D call. Trimming shortened V by 3 bases and J by 4 bases, and 16 bases separated the two germline ends. Germline CDR1 and CDR2: SGDLS and YYNGEE. The length of the CDR3 is 15 residues. The CDR3 region is CASSALDTTRETQYF. CDR3 sequence (DNA): TGTGCCAGCAGCGCCCTAGATACCACCCGAGAGACCCAGTACTTC.

The chain recombines TRBV6-5 with TRBJ2-2; 8 bases fit TRBD1. CDR1 is MNHEY, CDR2 SVGAGI, per germline. This CDR3 region has 14 residues. The V gene end was trimmed by 5 bases and the J gene end by 5 bases; junction bases not matched to a gene: 4. The CDR3 loop reads CASSPTGVTGELFF. CDR3 DNA sequence: TGTGCCAGCAGTCCGACAGGGGTGACCGGGGAGCTGTTTTTT.

The chain couples TRBV11-1 to TRBJ2-1; TRBD2 agrees at 9 bases. The CDR3 covers 13 residues. The germline CDR1 and CDR2 sequences are SGHAT and FQDESV (reference sequence). V was clipped by 5 bases and J by 8 bases; unmatched bases: 4. In DNA, the CDR3 is TGTGCCAGCAGCCTGGGACTAGCCCATGAGCAGTTCTTC. This codes for CASSLGLAHEQFF.

This sequence joins TRBV12-3 or TRBV12-4 and TRBJ2-7; 8 bases agree with TRBD1. This CDR3 is 13 amino acids long. J gave up 7 bases and V 8 bases, and 10 bases lay outside the gene matches. CDR3 in amino acids: CASANRGRSEQYF. The CDR3 nucleotides read TGTGCCAGCGCTAACAGGGGGAGGAGTGAGCAGTACTTC.

The chain has TRBV9 and TRBJ2-1; D is unresolved. CDR1 SGDLS and CDR2 YYNGEE come from the germline V gene. Trimming stripped 2 bases from V and 6 bases from J, with 6 bases between. The CDR3 runs 12 residues. CDR3 sequence (DNA): TGTGCCAGCAGCGTTCGGGTCAATGAGCAGTTCTTC. Translating gives CASSVRVNEQFF.

The V gene is TRBV5-4, the J gene TRBJ2-2; 8 bases line up with TRBD2. The CDR3 has 14 residues. The junction had 6 bases not matched to a gene; V was cut back by 5 bases and J by 6 bases. Germline-derived CDR1 and CDR2 are SGHNT and YYREEE (reference sequence). The CDR3: CASRSGLASGELFF. The CDR3 DNA reads TGTGCCAGCAGAAGCGGACTAGCTTCCGGGGAGCTGTTTTTT.

The gene calls are TRBV4-3 and TRBJ2-3; weak D call: TRBD2 (6 bases). The ends were cut back, 2 bases at V and 4 bases at J, with 13 bases in the middle. The CDR3 covers 15 residues. Germline assignment: CDR1 LGHNA and CDR2 YSLEER. Here the CDR3 reads CASSQSLTSPDTQYF. As DNA, the CDR3 is TGCGCCAGCAGCCAATCCCTGACTAGTCCAGATACGCAGTATTTT.

This chain links TRBV11-2 with TRBJ2-4; D is ambiguous. Trimming cost V 5 bases and J 8 bases, with 19 bases left between them. This CDR3 spans 15 amino acids. CDR1 SGHAT and CDR2 FQNNGV come from the germline V gene. The CDR3 DNA reads as TGTGCCAGCAGCCCAAACCCCAGCGTAAGTGACATTCAGTACTTC. Protein: CASSPNPSVSDIQYF.

The genes are TRBV19 and TRBJ1-3, with 7 bases fitting TRBD1. The V and J ends lost 5 bases and 0 bases, in that order; junction bases with no gene match: 7. From germline, CDR1 is LNHDA and CDR2 SQIVND (reference sequence). The CDR3 covers 16 residues. The CDR3 protein is CASSSTGTHSGNTIYF. DNA of the CDR3: TGTGCCAGTAGTTCGACAGGGACCCACTCTGGAAACACCATATATTTT.

In its sample, this clone was seen a few times. The genes are TRBV7-6 and TRBJ2-3; D is unclear. Looked up from germline, CDR1 is SGHVS and CDR2 is FNYEAQ. V was clipped by 2 bases and J by 2 bases, with 8 bases between them. This CDR3 has 14 residues. The CDR3 bases are TGTGCCAGCAGCTTAAATCCCAACACAGATACGCAGTATTTT. It codes for CASSLNPNTDTQYF.

This clone was seen only a few times. The chain recombines TRBV19 with TRBJ2-6; a weak D match, TRBD2 (6 bases). The germline CDR1 and CDR2 sequences are LNHDA and SQIVND (reference sequence). Between the trimmed V and J ends, which lost 3 bases and 0 bases, there was a span of 18 bases. The CDR3 contains 19 residues. CDR3 in amino acids: CASSMEGAAFPSGANVLTF. The CDR3 nucleotides read TGTGCCAGTAGTATGGAGGGTGCTGCCTTCCCCTCTGGGGCCAACGTCCTGACTTTC.

The J gene is TRBJ2-7, the V gene TRBV5-6; 8 bases match TRBD2. From germline, CDR1 is SGHDT and CDR2 YYEEEE. The CDR3 has 15 residues. Trimming took 2 bases from V and 6 from J; bases not matched to a gene: 10. The CDR3 DNA reads TGTGCCAGCAGCTTTGGTAGCGGGGTGGCTGGCGAGCAGTACTTC. Its translation is CASSFGSGVAGEQYF.

This clone was found a few times. The chain employs TRBV10-3 and TRBJ1-5, with D possibly matching TRBD1 (5 bases). The CDR3 extends over 13 amino acids. Germline V gives CDR1 ENHRY, CDR2 SYGVKD. Trimming shortened V by 2 bases and J by 7 bases, and 9 bases separated the two germline ends. In DNA, the CDR3 is TGTGCCATCAGTGAGGGCCAGGGCCAGCCCCAGCATTTT. Its protein is CAISEGQGQPQHF.

This clone occurred a few times. The CDR3 region is CATSADTAYEQYF. Written as DNA, the CDR3 is TGTGCCACCAGTGCTGACACGGCCTACGAGCAGTACTTC. J is TRBJ2-7 and V is TRBV24-1; D remains unclear. The CDR3 runs to 13 residues. Trimming stripped 5 bases from V and 2 bases from J, with 9 bases between. Germline values: CDR1 KGHDR, CDR2 SFDVKD.

In DNA form, the CDR3 reads TGTGCCAGCAGTTTACGGAGGACTAGCGGGAACACCGGGGAGCTGTTTTTT. Its translation is CASSLRRTSGNTGELFF. The chain has TRBV28 and TRBJ2-2, with 10 bases matching TRBD2. Germline lookup yields CDR1 MDHEN and CDR2 SYDVKM. This CDR3 is 17 amino acids long. Unmatched junction bases numbered 4, after V lost 2 bases and J lost 1 base.

This sequence joins TRBV5-1 and TRBJ2-2; 10 positions match TRBD1. Trimming at V came to 0 bases and at J to 5 bases, leaving 10 bases not matched to a gene. This CDR3 is 18 amino acids long. Germline loops: CDR1 SGHRS, CDR2 YFSETQ. CDR3 region: CASSLAHGQGVITGELFF. The CDR3 bases are TGCGCCAGCAGCTTGGCCCACGGACAGGGGGTTATTACCGGGGAGCTGTTTTTT. Based on the CDR3 plus reference TRBV5-1 and TRBJ2-2, the full variable domain is KAGVTQTPRYLIKTRGQQVTLSCSPISGHRSVSWYQQTPGQGLQFLFEYFSETQRNKGNFPGRFSGRQFSNSRSEMNVSTLELGDSALYLCASSLAHGQGVITGELFFGEGSRLTVL.

This clone has a handful of counts. The chain joins TRBV28 to TRBJ1-6; D perhaps matches TRBD1 (6 bases). CDR3 size: 12 residues. CDR1 and CDR2 (germline): MDHEN, SYDVKM. V lost 7 bases to trimming and J lost 17 bases, with 18 bases between them. In DNA, the CDR3 is TGTGCCAGCACCCTCGGGGGGGGCTGGGTCCACTTT. Protein: CASTLGGGWVHF.

This clone was picked up one time. The chain employs TRBV28 and TRBJ1-4; 9 positions agree with TRBD1. The CDR3 runs to 15 residues. CDR1 is MDHEN, CDR2 SYDVKM, per germline. Germline trimming cut 2 bases from V and 7 bases from J; bases unmatched to any gene: 5. CDR3 bases: TGTGCCAGCAGTTTACCCGGGACAGGGAGTGAAAAACTGTTTTTT. Translation gives CASSLPGTGSEKLFF.

A single count supports this clone. The V gene is TRBV25-1, the J gene TRBJ2-1; tentatively, D is TRBD2 (5 bases). This CDR3 contains 14 residues. The germline CDR1 and CDR2 sequences are MGHDK and SYGVNS. With 3 bases removed from V and 7 bases from J, the gap between germline ends came to 13 bases. The CDR3 sequence is CASSESSSENEQFF. CDR3 sequence (DNA): TGTGCCAGCAGTGAGTCTAGCAGTGAGAATGAGCAGTTCTTC.

The chain employs TRBV28 and TRBJ2-7; D possibly corresponds to TRBD2 (5 bases). V gave up 4 bases and J gave up 2 bases, with 12 bases separating them. Per the germline V gene, CDR1 is MDHEN and CDR2 is SYDVKM. The CDR3 extends over 14 amino acids. The CDR3 spells CASSSPELAYEQYF. As DNA, the CDR3 is TGTGCCAGCAGTTCCCCGGAACTAGCCTACGAGCAGTACTTC. The full variable domain, in which reference TRBV28 and TRBJ2-7 provide the parts outside the CDR3, is DVKVTQSSRYLVKRTGEKVFLECVQDMDHENMFWYRQDPGLGLRLIYFSYDVKMKEKGDIPEGYSVSREKKERFSLILESASTNQTSMYLCASSSPELAYEQYFGPGTRLTVT.

The genes are TRBV10-3 and TRBJ2-1; 8 nucleotides align to TRBD2. Germline CDR1 is ENHRY and CDR2 is SYGVKD. V was pared by 9 bases and J by 7 bases, with 11 bases of the junction left unmatched. CDR3 size: 14 residues. This CDR3 is CAIAAASGPNEQFF. The CDR3 DNA sequence: TGTGCCATTGCGGCGGCTAGCGGGCCAAATGAGCAGTTCTTC.

The chain links TRBV18 to TRBJ2-1; D might be TRBD1 (5 bases). CDR1 and CDR2 (germline): KGHSH, LQKENI. The V end lost 2 bases, the J end lost 4 bases, and 9 bases lay between the germline ends. This CDR3 has 14 amino acids. CDR3 protein: CASSPGAEYNEQFF. DNA for the CDR3: TGTGCCAGCTCACCAGGGGCAGAGTACAATGAGCAGTTCTTC. The whole variable domain, remainder taken from reference TRBV18 and TRBJ2-1, is NAGVMQNPRHLVRRRGQEARLRCSPMKGHSHVYWYRQLPEEGLKFMVYLQKENIIDESGMPKERFSAEFPKEGPSILRIQQVVRGDSAAYFCASSPGAEYNEQFFGPGTRLTVL.

This chain uses TRBV6-2 or TRBV6-3 with TRBJ1-5; 7 bases are shared with TRBD1. This CDR3 contains 15 residues. J lost 3 bases, V lost 0 bases, and 2 bases had no gene match. Per germline, CDR1 MNHEY and CDR2 SVGEGT. Here the CDR3 DNA reads TGTGCCAGCAGTTACTCAGGGGGCTACAATCAGCCCCAGCATTTT. This gives the protein CASSYSGGYNQPQHF.

To note about this clone: As the CDR3 is not closed by the conserved phenylalanine or tryptophan, this likely results from a read error. Because the CDR3's place on the DNA is in doubt, the DNA is left out and the CDR3 is given as listed by TCRdb. The chain combines TRBV6-5 with TRBJ2-7; the tabulated D call, TRBD2, remains unverified against the DNA. The CDR3 is 13 residues long, ends included. The V gene's germline CDR1 is MNHEY and CDR2 SVGAGI. The CDR3 sequence: CASSSRTSGRAPG.

The chain combines TRBV11-2 with TRBJ1-1, with 9 nucleotides matching TRBD1. Germline V gene lookup returns CDR1 SGHAT and CDR2 FQNNGV. V shed 4 bases, J shed 5 bases, and the junction held 8 bases outside the gene matches. CDR3 length: 15 amino acids. The CDR3 loop is CASSSGTGLGTEAFF. Here the CDR3 DNA reads TGTGCCAGCAGCTCTGGGACAGGGCTCGGAACTGAAGCTTTCTTT.

The rearrangement joins TRBV10-3 to TRBJ2-2, with TRBD1 matching 10 bases. The germline V gene encodes CDR1 ENHRY and CDR2 SYGVKD. Trimming removed 6 bases from V and 6 bases from J; junction bases left unmatched: 4. This CDR3 has 14 residues. CDR3 DNA sequence: TGTGCCATCAGACCCGGGACAGGGGCCGGGGAGCTGTTTTTT. Protein sequence: CAIRPGTGAGELFF.